This T cell receptor beta chain was retrieved from a study of patients and donors after allogeneic stem cell transplantation. TCRdb redid the calling of the RT-PCR reads with MiXCR, one entry per CDR3 protein. The profile shows about 960,000 distinct CDR3 sequences, about a sixth of them singletons. CDR3 length: 11 residues. With 3 bases removed from V and 8 bases from J, the gap between germline ends came to 11 bases. Germline V gene data show CDR1 as DFQATT and CDR2 as SNEGSKA (reference sequence). Sequences were obtained from blood, either unsorted or a sorted T cell fraction (not recorded which). The TCR originated in a human donor who was either an allogeneic HSCT recipient or a stem cell or donor lymphocyte infusion donor (not recorded which). It is not recorded whose cells these are; they may come from a transplant donor. V gene TRBV20-1 combines with J gene TRBJ2-7; D not certain. The CDR3 region has the DNA TGCAGTGCTAGTTCACTCCCTAAGCAGTACTTC. This encodes CSASSLPKQYF.